This T cell receptor (beta chain) was recorded in a study of regulatory T cells in long-lasting Graves disease. Turning to the study itself: Persistence in Graves' disease required over 5 years of antithyroid drugs plus positive TSH receptor antibodies.

Whole-study results and caveats: Persistent cases favored TRBV28, TRBJ1-2 and TRBJ2-5. In persistent patients, shared public clonotypes (about 2,800) outnumbered those in new patients (approximately 970).

The time point here: persistent/refractory GD, antithyroid drugs over 5 years with positive TRAb. Extracted RNA from PBMCs served as the source of the TCR library. The collection involved drawing approximately 9.9 milliliters of peripheral blood into EDTA tubes. Building of the TCR beta libraries involved iRepertoire HTBI primers and Arm-PCR of CDR3 regions. TCRdb recomputed calls from the multiplex PCR reads with MiXCR, one row per CDR3 protein. This sample has 300,000 to 500,000 distinct CDR3 sequences, with less than 25% found just once. This clonotype was seen repeatedly, ten times or more. Antigen specificity is unknown. The CDR3 consists of 14 residues. Trimming cost V 6 bases and J 5 bases, with 17 bases left between them. Germline CDR1 LGHDT, CDR2 YNNKEL (reference sequence).

The source of this sequence is a female donor with Graves disease. The sequences come from peripheral blood mononuclear cells (PBMCs), collected when the disease was refractory, from a patient treated with antithyroid drugs. J is TRBJ2-7 and V is TRBV3-1; D gene uncertain. The chain's CDR3 is CASSHRLGVHEQYF. Here the CDR3 DNA reads TGTGCCAGCAGTCATCGATTAGGAGTCCACGAGCAGTACTTC.